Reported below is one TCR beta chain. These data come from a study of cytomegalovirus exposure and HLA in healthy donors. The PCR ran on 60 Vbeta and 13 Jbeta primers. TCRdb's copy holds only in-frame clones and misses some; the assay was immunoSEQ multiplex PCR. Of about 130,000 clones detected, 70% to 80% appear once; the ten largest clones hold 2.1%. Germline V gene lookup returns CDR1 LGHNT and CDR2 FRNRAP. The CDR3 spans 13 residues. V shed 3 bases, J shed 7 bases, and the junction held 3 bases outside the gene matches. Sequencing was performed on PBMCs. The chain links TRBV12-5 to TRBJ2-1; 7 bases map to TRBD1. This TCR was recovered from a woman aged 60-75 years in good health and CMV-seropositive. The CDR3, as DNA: TGTGCTAGTGGTTTCCCGACAGGGAATGAGCAGTTCTTC. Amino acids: CASGFPTGNEQFF.